This T cell receptor (beta chain) is from a study of blood T cells in healthy people across ages (dated by TCRdb to the mid-2010s). With regard to the full study: In model experiments, template switching captured about one uniquely barcoded TCR beta cDNA molecule for every two T cells. Age-related changes in TCR beta repertoire diversity were measured in the study by deep sequencing normalized with unique cDNA molecular identifiers. Donors were grouped into four age groups: young (average about 15 years), middle-aged (around 39), aged (62) and long-lived (about 90). To avoid experimental bias, donors of different ages were spread randomly across the sequencing lanes. The study analyzed two additional independent replicas of 1 million unique cDNA reads from the same blood draw for two donors, one aged 18 to 29 and one aged 80 or older. General findings and caveats noted by the study authors: Compared with the aged group, the long-lived group had more naive CD4+ T cells, fewer expanded clones and increased TCR diversity, suggesting age selection. Observed TCR beta diversity correlated strongly with the percentage of naive T cells measured by flow cytometry. The CMV infection status of donors was not known, potentially confounding age-related changes in expanded clonotypes. Conclusive comparison of naive and antigen-experienced compartments was prevented by the profiling of bulk unsorted PBMCs. Observed TCR beta diversity per million T cells fell roughly linearly with age, and a significant reduction was already apparent by age about 43. Total diversity estimates from one million sequenced T cells were considered lower bounds and underestimates.

The roughly 39 donors, aged about 6 to 95 years, were systemically healthy Caucasian individuals from Russia. About 9.6 milliliters of peripheral blood were collected from each donor into EDTA-treated Vacutainer tubes. Ficoll-Paque density-gradient centrifugation was used to isolate PBMCs, with at least 7 million per sample. Total RNA was extracted from PBMCs with Trizol reagent, with at least 6 micrograms obtained per sample. Naive CD45RAhigh/CD27high T cell percentages were measured by flow cytometry on a PBMC aliquot from every donor. Turning to this clonotype: No cognate antigen has been identified for it. No quality values exist for individual bases; no much larger clone is one base distant.

Library generation was performed with 5' RACE. The sample was run on an Illumina HiSeq 2500. A second PCR of about 6 to 11 cycles was performed with a sample-barcoded 5' primer and a J-beta primer mix. A template-switch 5' adaptor carrying 12 random nucleotides introduced a unique molecular identifier onto each TCR beta cDNA molecule. Each sample yielded at least 3 million CDR3-containing paired-end reads. First-strand cDNA was synthesized from all RNA with the Mint cDNA synthesis kit, primed by a TRBC-specific oligonucleotide. After uracil-DNA glycosylase treatment, a first 18-cycle PCR used universal primers M1SS and BC2_uni_R on all cDNA. In the source study's methods: Normalization of each sample was performed by random selection of 1 million high-quality reads, each carrying a distinct molecular identifier. Instead of being binned into consensus sequences, reads that shared molecular identifiers were thrown out. MiTCR, with a Q25 quality threshold and the strictest error-elimination algorithm, was used for CDR3 identification, clonotype clustering and error correction. A nonparametric unseen species model using Euler transformation provided a lower-bound estimate of total TCR beta diversity. The raw public data were reprocessed by TCRdb itself: fastp quality trimming at Q25, MiXCR clonotype calling, in-frame beta chains only. Rows matching on CDR3 protein sequence are summarized as one entry with the most common DNA and genes. The V and J calls were not made by the authors but by TCRdb's processing. The sample records 780,000 or so distinct CDR3 sequences, about 61% of which are singletons. The top ten hold approximately 24% of the sample.

The CDR3 runs 15 amino acids, cysteine and phenylalanine included. Only CDR3 DNA is held: 45 bases, read in frame from base 1. The germline V gene provides CDR1 SGHRS and CDR2 YFSETQ. The V and J ends are trimmed by 1 base and 3 bases, leaving 13 bases between them. Sequenced: blood. The receptor chain draws on TRBV5-1 and TRBJ2-5; perhaps TRBD2 is the D gene, with 7 bases matching. The sequence derives from a man aged 35 to 55 in good health. The nucleotide sequence is TGCGCCAGCAGCTTGAGCAGGGGAGGGGAAGAGACCCAGTACTTC. It specifies CASSLSRGGEETQYF.